In its sample, the clone carrying this T cell receptor (beta chain) was seen a few times. The sample originates from a study of cytomegalovirus exposure and HLA in healthy donors. Here immunoSEQ multiplex PCR was the method, and the copy in TCRdb shows in-frame clones only, minus some. The table lists 150,000 to 200,000 clones, 84% of them singletons, with roughly 6.5% in the top ten. The origin of this receptor is a man aged 18 to 30 in good health and CMV-seropositive. The material sequenced was PBMCs.

Here the CDR3 reads CASSPNTQGTDEQYF. The CDR3 DNA sequence: TGTGCCAGCAGCCCCAATACACAGGGGACGGACGAGCAGTACTTC. The chain has TRBV4-2 and TRBJ2-7, with TRBD1 matching over 7 bases. Germline trimming cut 4 bases from V and 5 bases from J; bases unmatched to any gene: 11. CDR1 is LGHNA and CDR2 is YNFKEQ in the germline V gene. The CDR3 has 15 amino acids.